The 30 T cell receptor beta chains reported below all come from one sample, sequenced in a study of cytomegalovirus exposure and HLA in healthy donors. 60 Vbeta and 13 Jbeta primers were used in PCR. Measured with immunoSEQ multiplex PCR; TCRdb has only the in-frame clones, and not every one. The sample includes more than 150,000 clones, 65% to 85% of them seen just once. The sequencing sample was made of PBMCs. The receptor source for this set is a woman aged 18-29 years in good health and CMV-seronegative.

V is TRBV6-4 and J is TRBJ1-1; D remains unclear. CDR3 length: 14 residues. Deletions cut 3 bases from V and 8 bases from J, with 16 bases between. Germline CDR1 reads MRHNA; CDR2 reads SNTAGT. The CDR3 here is CASSEVEASREAFF. DNA for the CDR3: TGTGCCAGCAGTGAAGTCGAGGCGTCAAGAGAAGCTTTCTTT.

This clone was counted only a few times. The rearrangement links TRBV28 to TRBJ1-1; D not certain. V shed 6 bases and J shed 1 base, with 6 bases lying between them. The CDR3 covers 12 residues. From germline, CDR1 is MDHEN and CDR2 SYDVKM. The CDR3 loop is CASRPGNTEAFF. For the CDR3, the DNA is TGTGCCAGCAGACCAGGGAACACTGAAGCTTTCTTT. The full variable domain, in which reference TRBV28 and TRBJ1-1 provide the parts outside the CDR3, is DVKVTQSSRYLVKRTGEKVFLECVQDMDHENMFWYRQDPGLGLRLIYFSYDVKMKEKGDIPEGYSVSREKKERFSLILESASTNQTSMYLCASRPGNTEAFFGQGTRLTVV.

The J gene is TRBJ2-5, the V gene TRBV19; 12 bases line up with TRBD1. V was clipped by 5 bases and J by 5 bases; unmatched bases: 6. CDR1 and CDR2 from the germline V gene are LNHDA and SQIVND (reference sequence). This CDR3 has 15 residues. This CDR3 reads CASSATGTGGETQYF. CDR3 DNA sequence: TGTGCCAGTAGTGCGACCGGGACAGGGGGCGAGACCCAGTACTTC.

The chain employs TRBV7-2 and TRBJ1-4; 7 positions match TRBD1. The J segment lost 4 bases and the V segment lost 3 bases, leaving 5 bases of the junction unmatched. Germline CDR1 is SGHTA and CDR2 is FQGNSA. The CDR3 spans 15 residues. CDR3 sequence reads: CASSFTTGVNEKLFF. The CDR3, as DNA: TGTGCCAGCAGCTTCACTACAGGGGTTAATGAAAAACTGTTTTTT.

J is TRBJ2-1 and V is TRBV4-1, with 13 bases identical to TRBD2. In germline, CDR1 is MGHRA, CDR2 YSYEKL. This CDR3 is 17 amino acids long. V shed 7 bases, J shed 4 bases, and the junction held 10 bases outside the gene matches. The CDR3 DNA follows: TGCGCCAGCAAAAAAGGGACTAGCGGGGATCCGTACAATGAGCAGTTCTTC. Residues: CASKKGTSGDPYNEQFF.

The J gene is TRBJ2-3, the V gene TRBV5-4; 8 bases match TRBD2. After removal of 0 bases from V and 5 bases from J, the junction contained 8 bases not matched to a gene. Germline lookup yields CDR1 SGHNT and CDR2 YYREEE (reference sequence). CDR3 size: 16 residues. DNA of the CDR3: TGTGCCAGCAGCTTGGGGGTAGCGGGGAAGATAGATACGCAGTATTTT. Translated: CASSLGVAGKIDTQYF. The whole variable domain, filled in from reference TRBV5-4 and TRBJ2-3, reads ETGVTQSPTHLIKTRGQQVTLRCSSQSGHNTVSWYQQALGQGPQFIFQYYREEENGRGNFPPRFSGLQFPNYSSELNVNALELDDSALYLCASSLGVAGKIDTQYFGPGTRLTVL.

This chain connects TRBV7-3 to TRBJ1-2; D may be TRBD1 (6 bases). Trimming shortened V by 5 bases and J by 5 bases, and 15 bases separated the two germline ends. The CDR3 is made up of 14 amino acids. CDR1 is SGHTA and CDR2 is FQGTGA in the germline V gene. The CDR3 region has the DNA TGTGCCAGCAGCCAACAGGGTCAAGGATATGGCTACACCTTC. This gives the protein CASSQQGQGYGYTF.

V and J are TRBV25-1 and TRBJ1-1, with a weak D call TRBD1 (5 bases). The CDR3 covers 14 residues. Per the germline V gene, CDR1 is MGHDK and CDR2 is SYGVNS. V gave up 4 bases and J gave up 2 bases, with 11 bases separating them. The CDR3 sequence is CASSGTRDNTEAFF. The CDR3 nucleotides are TGTGCCAGCAGTGGAACCAGGGATAACACTGAAGCTTTCTTT. The full variable domain, in which reference TRBV25-1 and TRBJ1-1 provide the parts outside the CDR3, is EADIYQTPRYLVIGTGKKITLECSQTMGHDKMYWYQQDPGMELHLIHYSYGVNSTEKGDLSSESTVSRIRTEHFPLTLESARPSHTSQYLCASSGTRDNTEAFFGQGTRLTVV.

The genes are TRBV30 and TRBJ1-3, with D perhaps TRBD1 (5 bases). V shed 3 bases and J shed 0 bases, with 12 bases lying between them. The CDR3 consists of 15 residues. Germline V gene sequence: CDR1 GTSNPN, CDR2 SVGIG (reference sequence). This CDR3 reads CAWSWGRNSGNTIYF. Here the CDR3 DNA reads TGTGCCTGGAGCTGGGGGAGGAACTCTGGAAACACCATATATTTT.

The rearrangement uses TRBV11-2 and TRBJ2-5; the match to TRBD2 covers 8 bases. The assigned J gene may be wrong: the sequence end matches TRBJ2-7 better. The CDR3 is made up of 15 amino acids. Germline CDR1 reads SGHAT; CDR2 reads FQNNGV. The CDR3 sequence is CASSISGGLFNEQYF. CDR3 DNA: TGTGCCAGCAGCATATCGGGGGGGCTGTTCAACGAGCAGTACTTC.

A remark on this clone: This specimen includes other DNA sequences encoding the same CDR3. The chain carries TRBV5-6 and TRBJ1-1; D gene ambiguous. V was pared by 0 bases and J by 4 bases, with 4 bases between. The germline gives CDR1 SGHDT, CDR2 YYEEEE. The CDR3 spans 12 residues. For the CDR3, the DNA is TGTGCCAGCAGCTTGGGGAGCACTGAAGCTTTCTTT. The encoded protein is CASSLGSTEAFF.

As DNA, the CDR3 is TGTGCCAGCAGTTTATCTAGCGGGGGGGCTTATGAGCAGTTCTTC. It codes for CASSLSSGGAYEQFF. The V gene is TRBV28, the J gene TRBJ2-1, with 12 bases matching TRBD2. Trimming took 1 base from V and 8 from J; bases not matched to a gene: 3. Germline assignment: CDR1 MDHEN and CDR2 SYDVKM. The CDR3 totals 15 residues.

This chain joins TRBV11-2 and TRBJ2-1, with 8 bases fitting TRBD2. Germline CDR1 SGHAT, CDR2 FQNNGV. This CDR3 comprises 14 residues. The J segment lost 7 bases and the V segment lost 5 bases, leaving 7 bases of the junction unmatched. The CDR3 reads CASSLPGGPNEQFF. DNA of the CDR3: TGTGCCAGCAGCCTCCCGGGGGGGCCTAATGAGCAGTTCTTC.

The V and J genes are TRBV19 and TRBJ1-6; no reliable D call. There are 16 residues in the CDR3. The V end lost 5 bases, the J end lost 5 bases, and 16 bases lay between the germline ends. The germline CDR1 and CDR2 sequences are LNHDA and SQIVND (reference sequence). CDR3 protein: CASSPGRWSDNSPLHF. CDR3 nucleotide sequence: TGTGCCAGTAGTCCGGGAAGGTGGTCGGATAATTCACCCCTCCACTTT. Supplemented by reference TRBV19 and TRBJ1-6, the full variable domain reads DGGITQSPKYLFRKEGQNVTLSCEQNLNHDAMYWYRQDPGQGLRLIYYSQIVNDFQKGDIAEGYSVSREKKESFPLTVTSAQKNPTAFYLCASSPGRWSDNSPLHFGNGTRLTVT.

This chain links TRBV6-1 with TRBJ1-1; perhaps TRBD1 as D (5 bases). The CDR3 has 13 amino acids. The V gene lost 8 bases and the J gene lost 1 base, with 11 bases spanning the gap. CDR1 MNHNS and CDR2 SASEGT come from the germline V gene. CDR3 in amino acids: CASAETENTEAFF. CDR3 sequence (DNA): TGTGCCAGCGCCGAGACAGAGAACACTGAAGCTTTCTTT.

The V call is TRBV6-1, the J call TRBJ1-1, with 8 bases matching TRBD1. Germline lookup yields CDR1 MNHNS and CDR2 SASEGT. Trimming at V came to 10 bases and at J to 7 bases, leaving 5 bases not matched to a gene. The CDR3 runs to 11 residues. The CDR3 protein is CATETGGEAFF. CDR3 coding DNA: TGTGCCACTGAAACAGGGGGTGAAGCTTTCTTT.

The chain links TRBV18 to TRBJ2-4; 7 nucleotides match TRBD1. CDR1 KGHSH and CDR2 LQKENI come from the germline V gene. CDR3 length equals 14 residues. After removal of 4 bases from V and 12 bases from J, the junction contained 12 bases not matched to a gene. The CDR3 sequence: CASSQTPIGDSQYF. DNA of the CDR3: TGTGCCAGCTCACAAACACCAATTGGGGACAGTCAGTACTTC.

The rearrangement links TRBV5-6 to TRBJ1-1; D unresolved. This CDR3 is 13 amino acids long. Germline V gene lookup returns CDR1 SGHDT and CDR2 YYEEEE. Trimming removed 2 bases from V and 3 bases from J, with 8 bases in between. CDR3 residues: CASSLYGDTEAFF. The CDR3 DNA reads as TGTGCCAGCAGCTTATACGGGGACACTGAAGCTTTCTTT.

The V and J genes are TRBV5-6 and TRBJ2-7; TRBD1 matches at 7 bases. Per germline, CDR1 SGHDT and CDR2 YYEEEE. The CDR3 sequence is 15 residues long. J lost 2 bases, V lost 4 bases, and 9 bases had no gene match. The CDR3 region is CASSTRQGGPYEQYF. The CDR3 nucleotides read TGTGCCAGCAGCACCCGACAGGGTGGTCCCTACGAGCAGTACTTC.

With respect to this clone: A read error may account for a junction end that differs from germline. This chain links TRBV7-9 with TRBJ2-7; TRBD1 aligns across 7 bases. The CDR3 totals 16 residues. CDR1 and CDR2 (germline): SEHNR, FQNEAQ (reference sequence). The CDR3 is CSSSTTPSGTAHEQYF. In nucleotides, the CDR3 is TGTTCCAGCAGCACGACGCCGTCAGGGACAGCCCACGAGCAGTACTTC.

This clone has just one count. The chain couples TRBV25-1 to TRBJ1-2; 8 bases align to TRBD1. The CDR3 totals 14 residues. Germline lookup yields CDR1 MGHDK and CDR2 SYGVNS. Trimming removed 3 bases from V and 3 bases from J; junction bases left unmatched: 3. This chain's CDR3 is CASSDLQGDYGYTF. The CDR3 coding sequence is TGTGCCAGCAGTGACCTACAGGGGGACTATGGCTACACCTTC.

V usage is TRBV28 and J usage is TRBJ1-2, with D tentatively TRBD1 (6 bases). V lost 4 bases to trimming and J lost 9 bases, with 15 bases between them. The germline V gene has CDR1 MDHEN and CDR2 SYDVKM. There are 13 residues in the CDR3. CDR3 region: CASSSGGGESYTF. CDR3 nucleotides: TGTGCCAGCAGTTCGGGAGGGGGGGAAAGCTACACCTTC.

The chain uses TRBV5-1 and TRBJ2-1, with a tentative D call TRBD2 (6 bases). CDR3 length: 12 amino acids. Germline V gene lookup returns CDR1 SGHRS and CDR2 YFSETQ. The V gene lost 4 bases and the J gene lost 10 bases, with 12 bases spanning the gap. CDR3 sequence: CASSAAGLEQFF. The CDR3 DNA sequence: TGCGCCAGCAGCGCCGCGGGATTGGAGCAGTTCTTC.

The chain has TRBV19 and TRBJ1-2, with TRBD1 identical over 11 bases. J was trimmed by 8 bases and V by 3 bases; bases with no gene match: 5. Germline V CDR1 and CDR2: LNHDA, SQIVND (reference sequence). The CDR3 extends over 14 amino acids. The CDR3 sequence: CASSIGQGAWGYTF. Here the CDR3 DNA reads TGTGCCAGTAGTATCGGACAGGGGGCTTGGGGCTACACCTTC.

The V and J genes are TRBV11-2 and TRBJ2-5; the D gene is possibly TRBD1 (7 bases). Trimming took 5 bases from V and 0 from J, leaving 13 bases between them. There are 15 residues in the CDR3. Per germline, CDR1 SGHAT and CDR2 FQNNGV. CDR3 residues: CASSAGQIDQETQYF. DNA for the CDR3: TGTGCCAGCAGCGCGGGACAGATAGACCAAGAGACCCAGTACTTC.

The chain carries TRBV5-1 and TRBJ1-1; the D is unclear. V was shortened by 3 bases and J by 0 bases, with 12 bases between the two germline ends. This CDR3 comprises 15 residues. Looked up from germline, CDR1 is SGHRS and CDR2 is YFSETQ. The CDR3 coding sequence is TGCGCCAGCAGCTCCCGGCCGGGTGTGAACACTGAAGCTTTCTTT. Amino acids: CASSSRPGVNTEAFF.

The chain uses TRBV2 and TRBJ1-2; D perhaps matches TRBD1 (5 bases). V lost 4 bases and J 7 bases, leaving 19 bases between the germline ends. Germline CDR1 SNHLY, CDR2 FYNNEI. This CDR3 is 15 amino acids long. Written as DNA, the CDR3 is TGTGCCAGCAGTGGTCGGGTGCAGGGATTGGGTGGCTACACCTTC. Protein sequence: CASSGRVQGLGGYTF.

V and J are TRBV10-3 and TRBJ2-5, with 11 bases aligning to TRBD2. The CDR3 contains 12 residues. V lost 6 bases, J lost 9 bases, and 3 bases stayed unmatched. CDR1 ENHRY and CDR2 SYGVKD come from the germline V gene. This CDR3 reads CAIRDSGGAQYF. The CDR3 nucleotides read TGTGCCATCAGGGATAGCGGGGGGGCCCAGTACTTC.

The chain has TRBV7-9 and TRBJ1-4; D call uncertain. The length of the CDR3 is 15 residues. Germline lookup yields CDR1 SEHNR and CDR2 FQNEAQ (reference sequence). V lost 1 base and J lost 4, with 10 bases in between. The CDR3 DNA is TGTGCCAGCAGCTTAGGCGCAGGCCTTAATGAAAAACTGTTTTTT. It specifies CASSLGAGLNEKLFF.

The chain links TRBV7-9 to TRBJ1-2; possibly TRBD1 for D (6 bases). Deletions cut 3 bases from V and 2 bases from J, with 13 bases between. Per the germline V gene, CDR1 is SEHNR and CDR2 is FQNEAQ (reference sequence). The CDR3 is 15 residues long. The CDR3 loop reads CASSFTGGANYGYTF. DNA for the CDR3: TGTGCCAGCAGCTTCACCGGGGGGGCCAACTATGGCTACACCTTC.